This TCR beta chain was observed in a study of blood T cell repertoires in COVID-19. Study information: The origin of the acute and convalescent COVID-19 samples was the United States, Italy and Spain. From T cells, B-cell-depleted T cells, or PBMCs came the material, which was cDNA or gDNA.

The J segment lost 0 bases and the V segment lost 5 bases, leaving 3 bases of the junction unmatched. Germline CDR1 MNHEY, CDR2 SVGAGI. The CDR3 is 15 residues long. Per the original methods: Amplification with reference gene primers provided the estimates of nucleated cell counts. Method: immunoSEQ multiplex PCR; TCRdb's copy keeps in-frame clones and lacks some. V, J and clone size were drawn from that table, and D and trimming were deduced from the DNA. The top ten clones hold roughly 6.7% of a sample with more than 300,000 clones, roughly 90% of them seen once. The sequencing sample was made of peripheral blood. The V gene is TRBV6-5, the J gene TRBJ2-2; 7 positions match TRBD1. This TCR was sampled from a man aged 18 to 29 who had recovered from COVID-19. Written as DNA, the CDR3 is TGTGCCAGCAGTCCGGGACAGTCGAACACCGGGGAGCTGTTTTTT. It yields the protein CASSPGQSNTGELFF.